This TCR beta chain originates from a study of metastatic and nonmetastatic thyroid tumors. Study information: Repertoire data that came from the blood and tumor or nodule tissue of malignant and benign thyroid patients were compared.

By sample share, this clone is medium-sized (0.01 to 0.1%). Authors' data handling: Researchers built a distant-metastasis classifier for papillary thyroid cancer that drew on CDR3 differences across clinicopathological groups. With MiXCR, TCRdb called clones anew from the PCR reads. The V and J calls here are based on TCRdb, not the publication. This table holds about 22,000 clones, 15% to 20% found once. Treatment of any kind had been given to no patient before thyroid surgery. The CDR3 covers 14 residues. Trimming shortened V by 4 bases and J by 10 bases, and 14 bases separated the two germline ends. Germline CDR1 and CDR2: MNHEY and SMNVEV (reference sequence).

The TCR was taken from a male donor with papillary thyroid cancer or a benign thyroid nodule (not recorded which). Some clones in this sample may be carry-over from other donors' samples. Specimen: blood. J is TRBJ1-6 and V is TRBV27, with D possibly TRBD1 on 5 matching bases. The CDR3 region is CASSSGEARSPLHF. For the CDR3, the DNA is TGTGCCAGCAGTTCGGGGGAAGCTAGATCACCCCTCCACTTT.